This TCR beta chain comes out of a study of blood T cells in healthy people across ages. Study findings and constraints: Since the PBMCs were unsorted, naive and antigen-experienced cells could not be conclusively compared. Changes in expanded clonotypes were possibly confounded, as the CMV status of donors was unknown.

This clonotype was found a few times. The antigen is undetermined. The second PCR ran about 6 to 11 cycles with a sample-barcoded 5' primer and J-beta primers. From the 5' RACE reads, TCRdb called clonotypes with MiXCR, one entry per CDR3 protein. The sample comprises fewer than 750,000 distinct CDR3 sequences, around 48% of which are singletons, and around 23% rests with the top ten. The study recruited healthy Caucasian donors from Russia who were aged about 6 to 95. Each sample had at least 7 million PBMCs isolated. CDR3 length: 15 residues. Looked up from germline, CDR1 is DFQATT and CDR2 is SNEGSKA (reference sequence).

Sequencing was performed on blood. The TCR sequence derives from a man older than 75 in good health. The genes are TRBV20-1 and TRBJ2-4, with 13 bases lining up with TRBD2. The last part of the DNA fits TRBJ2-7 better; the J call may be wrong. As DNA, the CDR3 is TGCAGTGCGAAGTCCGGGACTAGCGGGACCCACGAGCAGTACTTC. It specifies CSAKSGTSGTHEQYF.